These 13 T cell receptor beta chains were all obtained from the same sample, sequenced in a study of T cell repertoires and HLA-DP antigens. Clones were sequenced by immunoSEQ multiplex PCR, and TCRdb holds only the in-frame ones, with some missing. The sample holds roughly 70,000 clones, about four fifths seen once. Which antigens these TCRs recognize remains unknown. The sequencing input was CD4+ T cells from PBMCs. The receptors shown here come from a man between 60 and 75 years old in good health and CMV-seronegative.

The rearrangement uses TRBV25-1 and TRBJ2-1; 7 bases agree with TRBD2. Germline CDR1 MGHDK, CDR2 SYGVNS. V was clipped by 3 bases and J by 3 bases; unmatched bases: 8. The CDR3 is made up of 16 amino acids. The CDR3 DNA reads TGTGCCAGCAGTGATCCCAGGGAGGGGCGCTACAATGAGCAGTTCTTC. Translation gives CASSDPREGRYNEQFF.

The rearrangement links TRBV7-2 to TRBJ2-1, with 11 bases matching TRBD2. The CDR3 runs to 15 residues. V shed 6 bases and J 3 bases; nucleotides not matched to a gene: 4. Germline loops: CDR1 SGHTA, CDR2 FQGNSA. The CDR3 nucleotides are TGTGCCAGCAGTCTAGCGGGAGGTAACTACAATGAGCAGTTCTTC. Protein: CASSLAGGNYNEQFF.

The rearrangement joins TRBV7-2 to TRBJ1-2, with D uncertain. CDR3 length: 17 residues. Germline V gene lookup returns CDR1 SGHTA and CDR2 FQGNSA. The V and J ends lost 0 bases and 2 bases respectively, with 16 bases between them. CDR3 coding DNA: TGTGCCAGCAGCTTAGCTGGCGACATCTCTATCAACTATGGCTACACCTTC. Protein: CASSLAGDISINYGYTF.

This chain connects TRBV5-4 to TRBJ2-2; D call uncertain. Per germline, CDR1 SGHNT and CDR2 YYREEE (reference sequence). The CDR3 has 14 residues. With 3 bases removed from V and 2 bases from J, the gap between germline ends came to 8 bases. This chain's CDR3 is CASSSTRNTGELFF. The CDR3 nucleotides read TGTGCCAGCAGCTCGACAAGAAACACCGGGGAGCTGTTTTTT.

DNA for the CDR3: TGTGCCAGCAATCGGGAGAGGGGCACAGATACGCAGTATTTT. Amino acids: CASNRERGTDTQYF. The genes are TRBV2 and TRBJ2-3, with TRBD2 as a possible D gene (6 bases). Looked up from germline, CDR1 is SNHLY and CDR2 is FYNNEI. Deletions cut 7 bases from V and 1 base from J, with 12 bases between. This CDR3 region has 14 residues.

CDR3 sequence: CASSQDSTGRGGNTIYF. The CDR3, as DNA: TGTGCCAGCAGCCAAGATTCTACAGGGAGAGGTGGAAACACCATATATTTT. The V call is TRBV4-2, the J call TRBJ1-3; a weak D match, TRBD1 (6 bases). The germline gives CDR1 LGHNA, CDR2 YNFKEQ. Trimming shortened V by 0 bases and J by 3 bases, and 15 bases separated the two germline ends. This CDR3 contains 17 residues.

The chain has TRBV10-2 and TRBJ1-1; maybe TRBD1 (5 bases). The V end lost 2 bases, the J end lost 10 bases, and 11 bases lay between the germline ends. Germline CDR1 WSHSY, CDR2 SAAADI. CDR3 length: 12 amino acids. This CDR3 is CASSEMGTGAFF. The CDR3 DNA is TGCGCCAGCAGTGAGATGGGGACCGGAGCTTTCTTT.

This rearrangement joins TRBV10-3 to TRBJ2-1; D unclear. Germline V gene lookup returns CDR1 ENHRY and CDR2 SYGVKD. The CDR3 length is 13 residues. With 1 base removed from V and 4 bases from J, the gap between germline ends came to 5 bases. The CDR3 spells CAISEFRYNEQFF. CDR3 bases: TGTGCCATCAGTGAGTTTCGGTACAATGAGCAGTTCTTC.

The gene calls are TRBV5-4 and TRBJ2-5, with 8 bases that match TRBD2. Trimming took 2 bases from V and 1 from J; bases not matched to a gene: 4. The CDR3 is 15 residues long. Germline CDR1 is SGHNT and CDR2 is YYREEE (reference sequence). In DNA, the CDR3 is TGTGCCAGCAGCTTACAGCGGGGGACCCAAGAGACCCAGTACTTC. Amino acids: CASSLQRGTQETQYF. The complete variable domain, with remaining parts taken from reference TRBV5-4 and TRBJ2-5, reads ETGVTQSPTHLIKTRGQQVTLRCSSQSGHNTVSWYQQALGQGPQFIFQYYREEENGRGNFPPRFSGLQFPNYSSELNVNALELDDSALYLCASSLQRGTQETQYFGPGTRLLVL.

This clone appeared a single time. The rearrangement joins TRBV10-3 to TRBJ2-5; 13 positions agree with TRBD2. There are 15 residues in the CDR3. The germline V gene encodes CDR1 ENHRY and CDR2 SYGVKD. Trimming took 6 bases from V and 3 from J; bases not matched to a gene: 4. The CDR3 DNA reads as TGTGCCATCAGCCCCGGACTAGCGGGGGAAGAGACCCAGTACTTC. Protein product: CAISPGLAGEETQYF.

The chain carries TRBV7-2 and TRBJ1-5; D is undetermined. With 2 bases removed from V and 3 bases from J, the gap between germline ends came to 5 bases. The CDR3 has 13 amino acids. Germline CDR1 SGHTA, CDR2 FQGNSA. CDR3 bases: TGTGCCAGCAGCTTAACTTACAATCAGCCCCAGCATTTT. It codes for CASSLTYNQPQHF.

V is TRBV27 and J is TRBJ1-4; no clear D. Looked up from germline, CDR1 is MNHEY and CDR2 is SMNVEV (reference sequence). V was trimmed by 5 bases and J by 8 bases, leaving 21 bases between them. The CDR3 runs 16 residues. CDR3 loop: CASSPTMLDGREKLFF. The CDR3 region has the DNA TGTGCCAGCAGTCCCACGATGTTGGACGGACGGGAAAAACTGTTTTTT. The entire variable domain, with the rest obtained from reference TRBV27 and TRBJ1-4, is as follows: EAQVTQNPRYLITVTGKKLTVTCSQNMNHEYMSWYRQDPGLGLRQIYYSMNVEVTDKGDVPEGYKVSRKEKRNFPLILESPSPNQTSLYFCASSPTMLDGREKLFFGSGTQLSVL.

This chain joins TRBV6-5 and TRBJ2-1, with D perhaps TRBD1 (6 bases). The germline V gene has CDR1 MNHEY and CDR2 SVGAGI. The CDR3 covers 16 residues. With 2 bases removed from V and 2 bases from J, the gap between germline ends came to 13 bases. CDR3 loop: CASSYRGGTPYNEQFF. The CDR3 DNA sequence: TGTGCCAGCAGTTACCGAGGGGGTACACCCTACAATGAGCAGTTCTTC.